Reported below is one T cell receptor (beta chain). The repertoire was sequenced with immunoSEQ multiplex PCR; TCRdb's copy has only in-frame clones and lacks some. The sample yields tens of thousands of clones, around 90% seen once. The sample is drawn from a study of OX40 agonist ivuxolimab in advanced cancers. The CDR3 length is 14 residues. Germline V gene lookup returns CDR1 SGHKS and CDR2 YYEKEE (reference sequence). J was trimmed by 5 bases and V by 2 bases; bases with no gene match: 6. This TCR was recovered from an adult with an advanced solid tumor such as melanoma, head and neck, liver or kidney cancer. This specimen consisted of CD4+ or CD8+ T cells sorted from blood, obtained in a trial of the OX40 agonist ivuxolimab. The chain is built from TRBV5-5 and TRBJ2-5, with 7 bases matching TRBD1. CDR3 sequence (DNA): TGTGCCAGCAGCTTACTAACAGGGGAGGAGACCCAGTACTTC. It encodes CASSLLTGEETQYF.